A selection of T cell receptor beta chains follows, all from one sample in a study of T cells in localized non-small cell lung cancer. Produced via immunoSEQ multiplex PCR; TCRdb's table is partial and in-frame only. The sample carries roughly 70,000 clones, 86% recorded once. The specimen was peripheral blood, collected before any cancer treatment. Receptors originate from a male donor aged 60 or over with stage III squamous cell lung carcinoma. The CDR3 runs from the conserved cysteine through the conserved F or W. D genes are given only for firm matches. Clone size appears in some rows only: once, few, many, or a class for an expanded clone.

v_call: TRBV30; j_call: TRBJ1-1; d_call: NA; clone_size: few; cdr3_nt: TGTGCCTGGAGTGTACAGGGCCTCAGTTCAGCTTTCTTT; cdr3_aa: CAWSVQGLSSAFF
v_call: TRBV6-5; j_call: TRBJ1-2; d_call: NA; clone_size: NA; cdr3_nt: TGTGCCAGCAGTCCTGACGGCGCTAACTATGGCTACACCTTC; cdr3_aa: CASSPDGANYGYTF
v_call: TRBV27; j_call: TRBJ2-3; d_call: NA; clone_size: NA; cdr3_nt: TGTGCCAGCACCTTGCAGGACCCGAGCACAGATACGCAGTATTTT; cdr3_aa: CASTLQDPSTDTQYF
v_call: TRBV6-1; j_call: TRBJ2-2; d_call: NA; clone_size: once; cdr3_nt: TGTGCCAGCAGAGGGCCCACGAACACCGGGGAGCTGTTTTTT; cdr3_aa: CASRGPTNTGELFF
v_call: TRBV7-2; j_call: TRBJ1-4; d_call: NA; clone_size: NA; cdr3_nt: TGTGCCAGCAGCACGGGGTACTCTAATGAAAAACTGTTTTTT; cdr3_aa: CASSTGYSNEKLFF
v_call: TRBV28; j_call: TRBJ1-6; d_call: TRBD1; clone_size: NA; cdr3_nt: TGTGCCAGCAGTCGAGGGACAGGAGATTTTGGCCTCCACTTT; cdr3_aa: CASSRGTGDFGLHF
v_call: TRBV12-5; j_call: TRBJ2-1; d_call: NA; clone_size: NA; cdr3_nt: TGTGCTAGTTTCCGGACCTACAATGAGCAGTTCTTC; cdr3_aa: CASFRTYNEQFF
v_call: TRBV11-2; j_call: TRBJ2-3; d_call: NA; clone_size: NA; cdr3_nt: TGTGCCAGCAGCTTAGATGAGGGGGGGCCGTTCGATACGCAGTATTTT; cdr3_aa: CASSLDEGGPFDTQYF
v_call: TRBV2; j_call: TRBJ1-5; d_call: NA; clone_size: NA; cdr3_nt: TGTGCCAGCAAAACTGACCGGCAGCCCCAGCATTTT; cdr3_aa: CASKTDRQPQHF
v_call: TRBV5-1; j_call: TRBJ2-5; d_call: NA; clone_size: NA; cdr3_nt: TGCGCCAGCAGCCTCGGACTCCTCCAAGAGACCCAGTACTTC; cdr3_aa: CASSLGLLQETQYF
v_call: TRBV14; j_call: TRBJ1-6; d_call: NA; clone_size: NA; cdr3_nt: TGTGCCAGCAGCCAGGTTCAGGGAGACTTCTACGGCTCCTATAATTCACCCCTCCACTTT; cdr3_aa: CASSQVQGDFYGSYNSPLHF
v_call: TRBV6-6; j_call: TRBJ2-2; d_call: TRBD1; clone_size: NA; cdr3_nt: TGTGCCAGCAGTTCAGGGGGCGGGGCCACCGGGGAGCTGTTTTTT; cdr3_aa: CASSSGGGATGELFF
v_call: TRBV4-2; j_call: TRBJ2-3; d_call: NA; clone_size: NA; cdr3_nt: TGTGCCAGCAGCCAAGAGCTAGGACTTTTTAGCACAGATACGCAGTATTTT; cdr3_aa: CASSQELGLFSTDTQYF
v_call: TRBV6-1; j_call: TRBJ1-2; d_call: NA; clone_size: NA; cdr3_nt: TGTGCCAGCAGTGAAGGGCCCATCTTTTCAGGGTACCCCCGTGATGGCTACACCTTC; cdr3_aa: CASSEGPIFSGYPRDGYTF
v_call: TRBV7-2; j_call: TRBJ1-2; d_call: NA; clone_size: few; cdr3_nt: TGTGCCAGCAGCTTCAGGACCCCTAGGGGCTACACCTTC; cdr3_aa: CASSFRTPRGYTF